This T cell receptor beta chain was documented in a study of identical twins. TCRdb re-derived calls from the 5' RACE reads in MiXCR, one entry per CDR3 protein. This repertoire shows approximately 600,000 distinct CDR3 sequences, approximately 10% found once; its top ten account for around 3%. Looked up from germline, CDR1 is MGHRA and CDR2 is YSYEKL. Trimming pared 2 bases from V and 4 bases from J, leaving 12 bases between. CDR3 length: 15 amino acids. Everyone who donated was a healthy Caucasian. The same data also contributed to another study, on yellow fever vaccine responses in identical twins.

The sequenced material came from PBMCs. This chain joins TRBV4-1 and TRBJ2-1; D ambiguous. The TCR was taken from a woman younger than 35 in good health. CDR3 residues: CASSQNRGKYNEQFF. The CDR3 region has the DNA TGCGCCAGCAGCCAAAATCGAGGCAAGTACAATGAGCAGTTCTTC.